This T cell receptor (beta chain) was sequenced in a study of T cell repertoires in cytomegalovirus infection. At the level of the study: Evidence of both CMV infection and a matching HLA type came from public TCR beta signatures.

This clonotype was found many times. Its antigen is still unknown. TCRdb processed the reads anew with MiXCR; each CDR3 protein has one entry. The sample consists of approximately 170,000 distinct CDR3 sequences, 13% to 15% of them appearing once. Study conclusions and caveats: Summed frequency of shared TCR beta families picked out CMV carriers who also had the relevant HLA. HLA-C-restricted CMV clonotypes gave the most frequent clonotype in two of eight donors.

Sequences were obtained from PBMCs. The receptor's source is a human donor in good health (CMV status not recorded). Some clones in this sample may be carry-over from other donors' samples.

The chain's CDR3 is CASSPFGTVNQPQHF. The CDR3 region has the DNA TGTGCCAGCAGCCCTTTCGGGACAGTCAATCAGCCCCAGCATTTT. The rearrangement uses TRBV7-2 and TRBJ1-5; 7 positions agree with TRBD1. From germline, CDR1 is SGHTA and CDR2 FQGNSA. Losses at the gene ends were 5 bases for V and 3 bases for J; bases not matched to a gene: 7. This CDR3 comprises 15 residues. The whole variable domain, remainder taken from reference TRBV7-2 and TRBJ1-5, is GAGVSQSPSNKVTEKGKDVELRCDPISGHTALYWYRQSLGQGLEFLIYFQGNSAPDKSGLPSDRFSAERTGGSVSTLTIQRTQQEDSAVYLCASSPFGTVNQPQHFGDGTRLSIL.